Presented here are 28 T cell receptor beta chains from one specimen sequenced in a study of beta chain features in type 1 diabetes. Every isolated RNA sample was fully reverse transcribed, so sequencing captured expressed TCRB transcripts. Data came from immunoSEQ multiplex PCR; TCRdb stores just in-frame clones and leaves some out. Here the sample spans 310,000 or so clones, 7.5% to 9% being singletons. The specimen sequenced was central memory CD4+ T cells from blood. The source of these receptors is a woman younger than 30 in good health.

This clone was seen more than once but under ten times. The V gene is TRBV25-1, the J gene TRBJ2-6, with D possibly being TRBD2 (5 bases). V lost 8 bases to trimming and J lost 1 base, with 6 bases between them. Germline values: CDR1 MGHDK, CDR2 SYGVNS. The CDR3 length is 13 residues. The CDR3 spells CASRGSGANVLTF. CDR3 nucleotide sequence: TGTGCCAGCCGAGGGTCTGGGGCCAACGTCCTGACTTTC. The whole variable domain, remainder taken from reference TRBV25-1 and TRBJ2-6, is EADIYQTPRYLVIGTGKKITLECSQTMGHDKMYWYQQDPGMELHLIHYSYGVNSTEKGDLSSESTVSRIRTEHFPLTLESARPSHTSQYLCASRGSGANVLTFGAGSRLTVL.

This clone has more than one count but fewer than ten. The chain recombines TRBV2 with TRBJ2-1; D not certain. Looked up from germline, CDR1 is SNHLY and CDR2 is FYNNEI. The CDR3 extends over 13 amino acids. The V and J ends lost 7 bases and 5 bases respectively, with 12 bases between them. The CDR3 DNA follows: TGTGCCAGCAAGTGGGGTGCCAACAATGAGCAGTTCTTC. This sequence encodes CASKWGANNEQFF.

This chain joins TRBV9 and TRBJ2-5; D remains ambiguous. This CDR3 has 15 amino acids. The V and J ends lost 3 bases and 3 bases respectively, with 15 bases between them. Germline lookup yields CDR1 SGDLS and CDR2 YYNGEE. The DNA of the CDR3 is TGTGCCAGCAGCGAGTCCCCGACATGGGAAGAGACCCAGTACTTC. Translating gives CASSESPTWEETQYF. Full variable domain (remainder filled in from reference TRBV9 and TRBJ2-5): DSGVTQTPKHLITATGQRVTLRCSPRSGDLSVYWYQQSLDQGLQFLIQYYNGEERAKGNILERFSAQQFPDLHSELNLSSLELGDSALYFCASSESPTWEETQYFGPGTRLLVL.

This sequence joins TRBV18 and TRBJ1-1, with 7 nucleotides matching TRBD1. This CDR3 contains 16 residues. Germline CDR1 is KGHSH and CDR2 is LQKENI. Losses at the gene ends were 2 bases for V and 2 bases for J; bases not matched to a gene: 8. CDR3 nucleotide sequence: TGTGCCAGCTCACCAAGGGAGGGGGCGGTCAACACTGAAGCTTTCTTT. It is translated as CASSPREGAVNTEAFF.

The chain has TRBV6-6 and TRBJ2-3, with 8 nucleotides matching TRBD2. In germline, CDR1 is MNHNY, CDR2 SVGAGI (reference sequence). V trimming: 6 bases; J trimming: 1 base; junction bases outside the gene matches: 0. This CDR3 spans 13 amino acids. The CDR3 sequence is CASRLAGTDTQYF. In DNA form, the CDR3 reads TGTGCCAGCAGACTAGCGGGCACAGATACGCAGTATTTT.

CDR3: CASSPSGTYNEQFF. DNA for the CDR3: TGTGCCAGCAGTCCTAGCGGGACCTACAATGAGCAGTTCTTC. The chain combines TRBV11-2 with TRBJ2-1, with TRBD2 matching 9 bases. V was clipped by 6 bases and J by 2 bases; unmatched bases: 2. This CDR3 region has 14 residues. In germline, CDR1 is SGHAT, CDR2 FQNNGV.

The chain recombines TRBV5-1 with TRBJ2-2; 8 bases align to TRBD1. Germline CDR1 reads SGHRS; CDR2 reads YFSETQ. This CDR3 is built from 17 residues. The V and J ends lost 3 bases and 0 bases, in that order; junction bases with no gene match: 7. This chain's CDR3 is CASSSSPGQANTGELFF. DNA of the CDR3: TGCGCCAGCAGCTCCTCACCGGGACAGGCGAACACCGGGGAGCTGTTTTTT.

V usage is TRBV7-2 and J usage is TRBJ2-1; 13 positions agree with TRBD2. CDR3 length equals 16 residues. Germline CDR1 and CDR2: SGHTA and FQGNSA. J lost 7 bases, V lost 5 bases, and 8 bases had no gene match. In nucleotides, the CDR3 is TGTGCCAGCAGCAAAGGACTAGCGGGAGCTTATAATGAGCAGTTCTTC. Translation: CASSKGLAGAYNEQFF.

This clone was observed a handful of times. This chain connects TRBV18 to TRBJ2-6; D perhaps matches TRBD2 (5 bases). Between the trimmed V and J ends, which lost 5 bases and 1 base, there was a span of 9 bases. Germline V gives CDR1 KGHSH, CDR2 LQKENI. The CDR3 is 15 residues long. The CDR3 DNA is TGTGCCAGCTCAGCCGGGGTGTCTGGGGCCAACGTCCTGACTTTC. Protein sequence: CASSAGVSGANVLTF.

J is TRBJ2-5 and V is TRBV5-1, with 9 bases that match TRBD2. V was pared by 1 base and J by 4 bases, with 8 bases of the junction left unmatched. The germline V gene has CDR1 SGHRS and CDR2 YFSETQ. CDR3 length: 16 amino acids. CDR3 sequence: CASSLTPQLAGETQYF. CDR3 nucleotides: TGCGCCAGCAGCTTGACCCCCCAACTAGCGGGAGAGACCCAGTACTTC. Variable domain in full (rest from reference TRBV5-1 and TRBJ2-5): KAGVTQTPRYLIKTRGQQVTLSCSPISGHRSVSWYQQTPGQGLQFLFEYFSETQRNKGNFPGRFSGRQFSNSRSEMNVSTLELGDSALYLCASSLTPQLAGETQYFGPGTRLLVL.

This clone was counted between two and nine times. The V and J genes are TRBV7-2 and TRBJ2-3; D possibly corresponds to TRBD2 (6 bases). Germline lookup yields CDR1 SGHTA and CDR2 FQGNSA. The ends were cut back, 7 bases at V and 0 bases at J, with 17 bases in the middle. The CDR3 spans 16 residues. The CDR3 loop is CASTSGWGRSTDTQYF. The DNA for the CDR3 is TGTGCCAGCACCTCGGGTTGGGGGAGGAGCACAGATACGCAGTATTTT.

The rearrangement uses TRBV10-1 and TRBJ1-2; unclear D gene. The CDR3 consists of 13 residues. Trimming took off 4 bases at V and 2 bases at J, with 8 bases between the two ends. Germline assignment: CDR1 WNHNN and CDR2 SYGVQD (reference sequence). The CDR3 is CASSVSMNYGYTF. The CDR3, as DNA: TGCGCCAGCAGTGTGTCGATGAACTATGGCTACACCTTC.

The chain has TRBV6-6 and TRBJ1-5; D call uncertain. Germline V lookup: CDR1 MNHNY, CDR2 SVGAGI (reference sequence). The CDR3 contains 15 residues. V was trimmed by 5 bases and J by 6 bases, leaving 17 bases between them. The CDR3 bases are TGTGCCAGCAGTAACGGACCGGGTTCAGGTCAGCCCCAGCATTTT. It codes for CASSNGPGSGQPQHF.

In this sample, this clone turned up a few times. The chain has TRBV7-9 and TRBJ1-1; D ambiguous. Trimming left V 4 bases short and J 0 bases short, with 6 bases between. Germline V CDR1 and CDR2: SEHNR, FQNEAQ (reference sequence). The CDR3 runs to 13 residues. DNA of the CDR3: TGTGCCAGCAGCTCCCGGATGAACACTGAAGCTTTCTTT. It specifies CASSSRMNTEAFF.

Only a few counts were recorded for this clone. The rearrangement links TRBV7-3 to TRBJ2-2; 10 bases align to TRBD1. J lost 2 bases, V lost 5 bases, and 5 bases had no gene match. The CDR3 contains 16 residues. Germline CDR1 SGHTA, CDR2 FQGTGA. The CDR3 spells CASSPRTGGNTGELFF. DNA for the CDR3: TGTGCCAGCAGCCCCCGGACAGGGGGTAACACCGGGGAGCTGTTTTTT.

J is TRBJ2-5 and V is TRBV7-3; D gene uncertain. Trimming took 5 bases from V and 5 from J, leaving 12 bases between them. Germline assignment: CDR1 SGHTA and CDR2 FQGTGA. CDR3 length equals 13 residues. This CDR3 is CASSKDRRETQYF. The CDR3 region has the DNA TGTGCCAGCAGCAAAGATCGGCGGGAGACCCAGTACTTC.

This clone came up many times. This chain connects TRBV2 to TRBJ2-6; D is undetermined. Deletions cut 6 bases from V and 0 bases from J, with 12 bases between. Germline assignment: CDR1 SNHLY and CDR2 FYNNEI. The CDR3 has 16 amino acids. CDR3 coding DNA: TGTGCCAGCAGCGGCGAACGCCGCTCTGGGGCCAACGTCCTGACTTTC. It yields the protein CASSGERRSGANVLTF.

This clone was recorded a few times. V and J are TRBV5-1 and TRBJ2-4; D assignment may be TRBD1 or TRBD2 (6 bases each). CDR1 and CDR2 (germline): SGHRS, YFSETQ. Trimming pared 3 bases from V and 7 bases from J, leaving 14 bases between. The CDR3 is made up of 14 amino acids. CDR3 DNA sequence: TGCGCCAGCAGCTCTGGGGGGCCTCAGAACATTCAGTACTTC. Its translation: CASSSGGPQNIQYF.

Ten or more counts support this clone. The chain links TRBV7-2 to TRBJ2-1; D assignment may be TRBD1 or TRBD2 (6 bases each). Per germline, CDR1 SGHTA and CDR2 FQGNSA. The CDR3 is 16 amino acids. Trimming shortened V by 1 base and J by 9 bases, and 19 bases separated the two germline ends. CDR3 nucleotides: TGTGCCAGCAGCTTAGTGGGGGCCGCGGATAGCGGTGAGCAGTTCTTC. This translates into CASSLVGAADSGEQFF.

J is TRBJ2-7 and V is TRBV13, with 8 nucleotides matching TRBD1. Trimming at V came to 5 bases and at J to 0 bases, leaving 6 bases not matched to a gene. Germline V lookup: CDR1 PRHDT, CDR2 FYEKMQ (reference sequence). The CDR3 extends over 15 amino acids. CDR3 DNA sequence: TGTGCCAGCAGCCAAGACAGGGGACACTCCTACGAGCAGTACTTC. Translating it yields CASSQDRGHSYEQYF.

This clone was seen repeatedly, ten times or more. The gene calls are TRBV28 and TRBJ1-2; TRBD1 might be the D (6 bases). Per the germline V gene, CDR1 is MDHEN and CDR2 is SYDVKM. V was trimmed by 2 bases and J by 7 bases, leaving 14 bases between them. CDR3 length: 14 residues. The CDR3 bases are TGTGCCAGCAGTTTAGGTCTCAGGGGTTTTGGCTACACCTTC. Protein product: CASSLGLRGFGYTF.

The chain combines TRBV27 with TRBJ2-1, with a weak D call TRBD1 (6 bases). The V end lost 6 bases, the J end lost 10 bases, and 10 bases lay between the germline ends. CDR1 and CDR2 (germline): MNHEY, SMNVEV (reference sequence). This CDR3 has 11 amino acids. CDR3 in amino acids: CASRGGIEQFF. Written as DNA, the CDR3 is TGTGCCAGCAGAGGGGGTATAGAGCAGTTCTTC.

The chain is built from TRBV2 and TRBJ2-1; 7 bases match TRBD1. The CDR3 extends over 15 amino acids. The V and J ends lost 1 base and 7 bases, in that order; junction bases with no gene match: 7. The V gene's germline CDR1 is SNHLY and CDR2 FYNNEI. CDR3 residues: CASSEVIRGQNEQFF. CDR3 bases: TGTGCCAGCAGTGAAGTTATAAGGGGGCAGAATGAGCAGTTCTTC.

V is TRBV29-1 and J is TRBJ2-7; D is ambiguous. Germline CDR1 SQVTM, CDR2 ANQGSEA. The CDR3 extends over 14 amino acids. V was cut by 3 bases and J by 2 bases, with 14 bases left in between. The CDR3 sequence is CSVEGPESPYEQYF. The CDR3 nucleotides are TGCAGCGTTGAGGGCCCTGAAAGCCCCTACGAGCAGTACTTC.

V and J are TRBV5-6 and TRBJ1-2; 10 nucleotides align to TRBD1. Germline V gives CDR1 SGHDT, CDR2 YYEEEE. V lost 7 bases to trimming and J lost 4 bases; unmatched junction nucleotides: 1. The CDR3 totals 12 residues. The CDR3 nucleotides read TGTGCCAGCGGGACAGGGGTCTATGGCTACACCTTC. It encodes CASGTGVYGYTF.

The chain's CDR3 is CASSVTGGADTQYF. CDR3 in DNA: TGCGCCAGCAGCGTGACAGGGGGTGCAGATACGCAGTATTTT. This chain joins TRBV5-1 and TRBJ2-3, with TRBD1 matching over 9 bases. Looked up from germline, CDR1 is SGHRS and CDR2 is YFSETQ. After removal of 4 bases from V and 4 bases from J, the junction contained 4 bases not matched to a gene. This CDR3 has 14 residues.

In its sample, this clone was seen a few times. The CDR3 DNA reads as TGTGCCAGCAGCTTAAAGGGGACGGACCACTCTGGAAACACCATATATTTT. Protein: CASSLKGTDHSGNTIYF. The chain links TRBV7-8 to TRBJ1-3; weak D call: TRBD1 (5 bases). There are 17 residues in the CDR3. From germline, CDR1 is SGHVS and CDR2 FQNEAQ. V was cut by 2 bases and J by 0 bases, with 14 bases left in between.

This clone was recorded a few times. The rearrangement links TRBV27 to TRBJ2-7; D might be TRBD1 or TRBD2, each matching 5 bases. The CDR3 is 14 amino acids. Trimming shortened V by 6 bases and J by 3 bases, and 15 bases separated the two germline ends. Germline CDR1 and CDR2: MNHEY and SMNVEV (reference sequence). The CDR3 DNA is TGTGCCAGCAGGAAGGGACCGGTAAACTACGAGCAGTACTTC. Its translation is CASRKGPVNYEQYF.